The T cell receptor beta chain under discussion was sequenced for a study of cytotoxic CD8 clonotypes in ibrutinib-treated CLL. Sequencing used immunoSEQ multiplex PCR; TCRdb keeps in-frame clones, though not all of them. Among about 40,000 clones listed, 65% to 70% were seen once. PBMCs that had been cryopreserved were the source of about 2 micrograms of genomic DNA for TCR beta libraries. The germline V gene has CDR1 KGHSH and CDR2 LQKENI. This CDR3 is 17 amino acids long. V was cut by 6 bases and J by 3 bases, with 23 bases left in between. This sample comprised PBMCs, obtained at disease progression, from a patient treated with ibrutinib. This chain joins TRBV18 and TRBJ1-2; perhaps TRBD1 as D (5 bases). The receptor was isolated from a human donor with chronic lymphocytic leukemia. This CDR3 reads CASSPTFAGTGDYGYTF. CDR3 coding DNA: TGTGCCAGCTCCCCGACGTTCGCCGGGACTGGGGACTATGGCTACACCTTC.